The 4 T cell receptor beta chains below were found in one sample sequenced in a study of blood T cell repertoires in COVID-19 (TCRdb year 2020). Receptors were amplified or captured by the immunoSEQ multiplex PCR assay. The immuneACCESS repertoire file appears here via TCRdb, limited to in-frame rearrangements. These files lack a portion of the clones; in checked studies, under half of the deficit traces to unresolved V genes, and the cause of the others is not known. In all, the sample holds about 210,000 clones, and about 83% of those were seen once. The top ten constitute around 5% of the sample. The sample consisted of PBMCs or T cells enriched from blood (not recorded which). The receptors shown here come from a man aged 35 to 55 with acute COVID-19.

Only a few counts were recorded for this clone. This chain connects TRBV5-4 to TRBJ1-1; no firm D call. CDR1 is SGHNT and CDR2 is YYREEE in the germline V gene (reference sequence). The CDR3 totals 14 residues. V lost 1 base to trimming and J lost 1 base, with 8 bases between them. The CDR3 DNA reads TGTGCCAGCAGCTTGCAAGCAGGGAACACTGAAGCTTTCTTT. Protein product: CASSLQAGNTEAFF.

The rearrangement joins TRBV9 to TRBJ2-3, with D possibly TRBD1 on 6 matching bases. The CDR3 runs 15 residues. Germline CDR1 and CDR2: SGDLS and YYNGEE. V was clipped by 3 bases and J by 3 bases, with 14 bases between them. The CDR3 DNA reads TGTGCCAGCAGCGCCAAGACAGGCCCAACAGATACGCAGTATTTT. It is translated as CASSAKTGPTDTQYF.

This clone appeared a single time. The J gene is TRBJ2-6, the V gene TRBV6-5; D is unclear. The CDR3 covers 14 residues. V lost 6 bases to trimming and J lost 3 bases, with 9 bases between them. In germline, CDR1 is MNHEY, CDR2 SVGAGI. Here the CDR3 DNA reads TGTGCCAGCAGCCAGACTGGTGGGGCCAACGTCCTGACTTTC. Its protein product is CASSQTGGANVLTF.

The J gene is TRBJ2-7, the V gene TRBV6-5; 7 bases line up with TRBD1. Germline CDR1 and CDR2: MNHEY and SVGAGI. With V trimmed by 2 bases and J by 6 bases, 4 bases remained unmatched. The CDR3 is 13 amino acids. The CDR3 nucleotides are TGTGCCAGCAGTTACGGGACAGTTGGCGAGCAGTACTTC. It is translated as CASSYGTVGEQYF.